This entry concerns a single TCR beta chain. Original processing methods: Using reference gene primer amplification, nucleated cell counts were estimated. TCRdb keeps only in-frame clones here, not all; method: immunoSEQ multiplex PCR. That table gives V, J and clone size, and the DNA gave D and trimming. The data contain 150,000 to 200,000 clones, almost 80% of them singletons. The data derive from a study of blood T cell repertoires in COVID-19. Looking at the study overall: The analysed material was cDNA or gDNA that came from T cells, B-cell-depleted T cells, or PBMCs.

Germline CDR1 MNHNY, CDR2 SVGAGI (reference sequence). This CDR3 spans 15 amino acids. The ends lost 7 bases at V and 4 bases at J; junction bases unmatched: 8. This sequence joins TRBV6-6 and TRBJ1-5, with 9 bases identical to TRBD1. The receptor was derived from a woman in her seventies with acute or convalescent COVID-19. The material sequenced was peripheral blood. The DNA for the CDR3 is TGTGCCAGCATCGACTCCGGGACAGGGAATCAGCCCCAGCATTTT. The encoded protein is CASIDSGTGNQPQHF.